The present T cell receptor (beta chain) was sequenced within a study of Ad26.COV2.S vaccination and SARS-CoV-2 variants. Study-wide context: The study gave Ad26.COV2.S intramuscularly, once or twice 56 days apart.

Per germline, CDR1 SGDLS and CDR2 YYNGEE. Trimming left V 4 bases short and J 0 bases short, with 13 bases between. The CDR3 runs 15 residues. Treatment denoted: roughly 20 received Ad26.COV2.S at low or high dose, single or two shots; about 5 received placebo; per-sample allocation not given. Samples were taken on day 63 after the first vaccine or placebo injection. Assay used: immunoSEQ multiplex PCR; TCRdb lists only in-frame clones, some missing. Among fewer than 500,000 clones listed, around 90% were seen once. The source was peripheral blood, collected in a trial of Ad26.COV2.S vaccine versus placebo. The rearrangement links TRBV9 to TRBJ1-2; a weak D match, TRBD1 (5 bases). The source of this sequence is a person between 18 and 59 years old who received the Ad26.COV2.S COVID-19 vaccine or a placebo. This CDR3 is CASSLLGEANYGYTF. Written as DNA, the CDR3 is TGTGCCAGCAGCCTCCTGGGGGAAGCTAACTATGGCTACACCTTC.